These T cell receptor beta chains were read from a single sample in a study of CD8 T cells in ankylosing spondylitis. TCRdb recomputed calls from the 5' RACE reads with MiXCR, one row per CDR3 protein. The table lists roughly 490,000 distinct CDR3 sequences, approximately 5% of them singletons. The specimen sequenced was blood, either unsorted or a sorted T cell fraction (not recorded which). Source of these receptors: a male donor with ankylosing spondylitis. CDR3s include the opening cysteine and the closing phenylalanine or tryptophan. D genes are given only for firm matches. Clone size is not always given. Where it is, it says once, few, many or a class for expanded clones.

clone size,V gene,D gene,J gene,CDR3 protein,CDR3 DNA
many,TRBV28,-,TRBJ1-1,CASSPVQEMGLEAFF,TGTGCCAGCAGTCCCGTACAGGAGATGGGCCTTGAAGCTTTCTTT
many,TRBV20-1,-,TRBJ1-1,CSASGGVANTEAFF,TGCAGTGCTAGTGGGGGGGTGGCGAACACTGAAGCTTTCTTT
many,TRBV5-1,-,TRBJ2-1,CASSPGQDYYNEQFF,TGCGCCAGCAGCCCAGGACAGGACTACTACAATGAGCAGTTCTTC
-,TRBV27,TRBD1,TRBJ1-2,CASSLKQGEGYTF,TGTGCCAGCAGTTTAAAACAGGGGGAGGGCTACACCTTC
few,TRBV12-3/TRBV12-4,-,TRBJ1-5,CASSPDISNQPQHF,TGTGCCAGCAGTCCAGACATTAGCAATCAGCCCCAGCATTTT
many,TRBV5-1,TRBD2,TRBJ2-7,CASSLVPSGGSYEQYF,TGCGCCAGCAGCTTGGTCCCTAGCGGAGGATCCTACGAGCAGTACTTC
many,TRBV10-3,TRBD1,TRBJ1-6,CAITEDRDNSPLHF,TGTGCCATCACTGAAGACAGGGATAATTCACCCCTCCACTTT
many,TRBV4-3,-,TRBJ2-1,CASSEGAGEYNEQFF,TGCGCCAGTTCAGAAGGGGCAGGGGAATACAATGAGCAGTTCTTC
many,TRBV20-1,TRBD1,TRBJ1-5,CSARQGAISNQPQHF,TGCAGTGCCAGACAGGGGGCGATTAGCAATCAGCCCCAGCATTTT
few,TRBV21-1,-,TRBJ2-7,CASSPKSRGFYEQYF,TGTGCCAGCAGCCCCAAGTCCAGGGGTTTCTACGAGCAGTACTTC
many,TRBV7-2,-,TRBJ2-5,CASTPSRAQETQYF,TGTGCCAGCACCCCGAGTCGGGCCCAAGAGACCCAGTACTTC
many,TRBV6-5,TRBD1,TRBJ1-2,CASSYYPLRDSRGYTF,TGTGCCAGCAGTTACTACCCCCTCCGGGACAGCCGAGGCTACACCTTC
many,TRBV4-3,-,TRBJ1-3,CASSHRQVRENTIYF,TGCGCCAGCAGCCACAGACAGGTGCGGGAAAACACCATATATTTT
many,TRBV9,TRBD2,TRBJ2-1,CASSVEGLAGNEQFF,TGTGCCAGCAGCGTAGAGGGACTAGCTGGGAATGAGCAGTTCTTC
many,TRBV5-1,TRBD1,TRBJ2-7,CASSFGTVYSYEQYF,TGCGCCAGCAGCTTTGGGACAGTTTACTCCTACGAGCAGTACTTC
many,TRBV18,-,TRBJ1-4,CASSPEAATNEKLFF,TGTGCCAGCTCACCCGAGGCCGCAACTAATGAAAAACTGTTTTTT
many,TRBV6-5,TRBD1,TRBJ1-3,CASSYSPGTGAGNTIYF,TGTGCCAGCAGTTACTCACCCGGGACAGGGGCTGGAAACACCATATATTTT
many,TRBV7-9,-,TRBJ2-3,CASSFRGSTDTQYF,TGTGCCAGCAGCTTTAGGGGCAGCACAGATACGCAGTATTTT
many,TRBV5-1,-,TRBJ2-1,CASSRDGYNEQFF,TGCGCCAGCAGCCGGGACGGGTACAATGAGCAGTTCTTC
-,TRBV7-3,TRBD2,TRBJ2-5,CASSFQAGTETQYF,TGTGCCAGCAGCTTCCAAGCGGGGACAGAGACCCAGTACTTC
-,TRBV19,TRBD1,TRBJ1-5,CASSIRTGDSNQPQHF,TGTGCCAGTAGTATCCGGACAGGGGATAGCAATCAGCCCCAGCATTTT
many,TRBV29-1,-,TRBJ2-3,CSVAGLLAADTQYF,TGCAGCGTTGCGGGACTCCTGGCGGCAGATACGCAGTATTTT
many,TRBV6-2/TRBV6-3,-,TRBJ2-1,CASSNRGRMGVQNEQFF,TGTGCCAGCAGTAACCGGGGCCGAATGGGGGTACAGAATGAGCAGTTCTTC
-,TRBV9,-,TRBJ2-5,CASSPAGGPGETQYF,TGTGCCAGCAGCCCCGCCGGGGGGCCAGGAGAGACCCAGTACTTC
few,TRBV4-1,-,TRBJ1-4,CASSQGLKQGATNEKLFF,TGCGCCAGCAGCCAGGGATTAAAACAGGGTGCAACTAATGAAAAACTGTTTTTT
many,TRBV7-2,-,TRBJ1-1,CASSLRVAPGSPKAFF,TGTGCCAGCAGCTTAAGGGTGGCCCCAGGGTCGCCTAAAGCTTTCTTT